A selection of T cell receptor delta chains follows, all from one sample in a study of gamma-delta T cells after stem cell transplantation. TCRdb called clones from the RT-PCR reads again using CATT. Of around 3,500 delta-chain clones in the sample, about an eighth were seen once. Sequencing was carried out using gamma-delta T cells. The source of these receptors is a human donor. It is not recorded whose cells these are; they may come from a transplant donor. Both conserved end residues are part of each CDR3.

CDR3 | J | V
CACDHYYWGIRDSWDTRQMFF | TRDJ3 | TRDV2
CACDPLLGDTPPFSWDTRQMFF | TRDJ3 | TRDV2
CACDSGGESPWDTRQMFF | TRDJ3 | TRDV2
CALGDALSYLVLGETTWDTRQMFF | TRDJ3 | TRDV1
CALGETPGGPNLTAQLFF | TRDJ2 | TRDV1
CAAGESSHRGWGKLIF | TRDJ1 | TRAV29/DV5
CALGELGASYAVLGDSTAQLFF | TRDJ2 | TRDV1
CALYRQPGVPTTDKLIF | TRDJ1 | TRDV3
CALGERSLRELGDLYTDKLIF | TRDJ1 | TRDV1
CAFTPQNQGLPNQDVIPTDKLIF | TRDJ1 | TRDV3
CASKPSFFGLTVADKLIF | TRDJ1 | TRDV3
CALGESAHSYSLLDKLIF | TRDJ1 | TRDV1
CALGEEYSGGFQYTDKLIF | TRDJ1 | TRDV1
CALGELIYPELLTGGGKLIF | TRDJ1 | TRDV1
CACGPLEGSSWYTRQMFF | TRDJ3 | TRDV2
CALGELLGIVEADKLIF | TRDJ1 | TRDV1